The 8 T cell receptor beta chains in this list originate from one sample, sequenced in a study of cytomegalovirus exposure and HLA in healthy donors. Here immunoSEQ multiplex PCR was the method, and the copy in TCRdb shows in-frame clones only, minus some. The profile shows fewer than 200,000 clones, around nine tenths of them singletons. The sequencing sample was made of PBMCs. The receptors stem from a man aged 18 to 30 in good health and CMV-seropositive.

The chain employs TRBV14 and TRBJ2-5, with 8 bases aligning to TRBD1. With 4 bases clipped from V and 5 bases from J, the junction kept 6 bases outside the gene matches. CDR1 and CDR2 (germline): SGHDN, FVKESK. CDR3 length equals 14 residues. CDR3 protein: CASSPRTGLETQYF. The CDR3 region has the DNA TGTGCCAGCAGCCCCCGGACAGGGCTGGAGACCCAGTACTTC.

The V call is TRBV7-9, the J call TRBJ2-3; tentatively, D is TRBD2 (6 bases). The CDR3 has 19 residues. Trimming took 1 base from V and 3 from J, leaving 23 bases between them. CDR1 and CDR2 from the germline V gene are SEHNR and FQNEAQ (reference sequence). This CDR3 reads CASSLGRLKPGDWTDTQYF. CDR3 nucleotide sequence: TGTGCCAGCAGCTTAGGTCGCCTCAAGCCGGGAGATTGGACAGATACGCAGTATTTT. Full variable domain (rest looked up from reference TRBV7-9 and TRBJ2-3): DTGVSQNPRHKITKRGQNVTFRCDPISEHNRLYWYRQTLGQGPEFLTYFQNEAQLEKSRLLSDRFSAERPKGSFSTLEIQRTEQGDSAMYLCASSLGRLKPGDWTDTQYFGPGTRLTVL.

V is TRBV6-1 and J is TRBJ2-5; 10 bases agree with TRBD2. Germline V CDR1 and CDR2: MNHNS, SASEGT. The V segment lost 6 bases and the J segment 4 bases; nucleotides outside the gene matches: 8. The CDR3 is made up of 15 amino acids. The DNA of the CDR3 is TGTGCCAGCAGAGCTAGCGGGAGTACGGGAGAGACCCAGTACTTC. It codes for CASRASGSTGETQYF.

The rearrangement uses TRBV7-8 and TRBJ1-4; possibly TRBD1 for D (5 bases). Germline CDR1 is SGHVS and CDR2 is FQNEAQ. The length of the CDR3 is 14 residues. Trimming removed 2 bases from V and 5 bases from J, with 9 bases in between. CDR3 DNA: TGTGCCAGCAGCTTACAGGGAAGGAATGAAAAACTGTTTTTT. This translates into CASSLQGRNEKLFF.

This chain uses TRBV4-2 with TRBJ2-3; D is ambiguous. The CDR3 extends over 15 amino acids. Per the germline V gene, CDR1 is LGHNA and CDR2 is YNFKEQ. V was clipped by 2 bases and J by 0 bases, with 9 bases between them. The CDR3 sequence is CASSQNFGSTDTQYF. CDR3 nucleotide sequence: TGTGCCAGCAGCCAAAACTTCGGGAGCACAGATACGCAGTATTTT.

The chain links TRBV11-2 to TRBJ1-1, with 7 bases matching TRBD1. Per germline, CDR1 SGHAT and CDR2 FQNNGV. V shed 1 base, J shed 1 base, and the junction held 9 bases outside the gene matches. This CDR3 has 17 residues. The CDR3 spells CASSLVYQGGRNTEAFF. The DNA for the CDR3 is TGTGCCAGCAGCTTAGTATATCAGGGGGGTCGGAACACTGAAGCTTTCTTT.

The CDR3 region has the DNA TGTGCCAGCAGCGTAGATGGGGAGGCGGGAATCTGGGAGACCCAGTACTTC. Amino acids: CASSVDGEAGIWETQYF. The chain carries TRBV9 and TRBJ2-5, with TRBD2 as a possible D gene (6 bases). Germline V CDR1 and CDR2: SGDLS, YYNGEE. Trimming removed 0 bases at V and 5 bases at J, with 20 bases between. The CDR3 extends over 17 amino acids.

The count of this clone is one. J is TRBJ1-3 and V is TRBV11-3; D is possibly TRBD1 (6 bases). Trimming took off 3 bases at V and 4 bases at J, with 10 bases between the two ends. CDR1 is SGHNT and CDR2 is YENEEA in the germline V gene. The length of the CDR3 is 14 residues. For the CDR3, the DNA is TGTGCCAGCAGCTTTCAACAGGGAGGAAACACCATATATTTT. Residues: CASSFQQGGNTIYF.